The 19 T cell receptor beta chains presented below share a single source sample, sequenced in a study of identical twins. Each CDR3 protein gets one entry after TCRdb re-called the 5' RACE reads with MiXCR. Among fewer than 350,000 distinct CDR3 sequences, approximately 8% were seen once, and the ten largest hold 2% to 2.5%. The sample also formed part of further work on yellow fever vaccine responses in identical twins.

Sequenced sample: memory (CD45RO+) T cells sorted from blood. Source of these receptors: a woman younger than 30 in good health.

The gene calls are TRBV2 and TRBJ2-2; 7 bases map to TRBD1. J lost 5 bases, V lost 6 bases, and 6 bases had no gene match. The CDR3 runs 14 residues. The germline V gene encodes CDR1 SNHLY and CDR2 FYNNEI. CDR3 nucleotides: TGTGCCAGCAGCGGGGACAGTAGAACCGGGGAGCTGTTTTTT. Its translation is CASSGDSRTGELFF.

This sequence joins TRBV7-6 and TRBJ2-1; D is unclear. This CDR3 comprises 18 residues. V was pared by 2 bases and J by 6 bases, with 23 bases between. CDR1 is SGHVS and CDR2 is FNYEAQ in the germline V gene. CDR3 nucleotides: TGTGCCAGCAGCTTAAATAAGGGATACGGATATGGTTTCAATGAGCAGTTCTTC. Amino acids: CASSLNKGYGYGFNEQFF.

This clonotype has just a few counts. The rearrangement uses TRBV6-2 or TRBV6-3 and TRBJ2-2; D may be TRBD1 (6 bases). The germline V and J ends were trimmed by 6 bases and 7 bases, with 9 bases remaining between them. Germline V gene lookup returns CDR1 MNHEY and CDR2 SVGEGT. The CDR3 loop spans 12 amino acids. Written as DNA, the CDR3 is TGTGCCAGCAGGAGGGGGAACGGGGAGCTGTTTTTT. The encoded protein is CASRRGNGELFF.

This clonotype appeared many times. The CDR3 protein is CASSLAGQGALTGELFF. CDR3 bases: TGTGCCAGCAGCTTAGCGGGACAGGGGGCGCTGACCGGGGAGCTGTTTTTT. The J gene is TRBJ2-2, the V gene TRBV7-9, with TRBD1 matching over 12 bases. Trimming took 0 bases from V and 5 from J; bases not matched to a gene: 4. The CDR3 runs 17 residues. The V gene's germline CDR1 is SEHNR and CDR2 FQNEAQ (reference sequence). The whole variable domain, filled in from reference TRBV7-9 and TRBJ2-2, reads DTGVSQNPRHKITKRGQNVTFRCDPISEHNRLYWYRQTLGQGPEFLTYFQNEAQLEKSRLLSDRFSAERPKGSFSTLEIQRTEQGDSAMYLCASSLAGQGALTGELFFGEGSRLTVL.

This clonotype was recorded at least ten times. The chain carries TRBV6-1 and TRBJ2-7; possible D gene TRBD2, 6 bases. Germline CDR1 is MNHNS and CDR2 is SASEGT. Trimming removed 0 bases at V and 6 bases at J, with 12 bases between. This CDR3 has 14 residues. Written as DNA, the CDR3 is TGTGCCAGCAGTGAAGCGCCCTATAGCGGCGAGCAGTACGTC. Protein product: CASSEAPYSGEQYV.

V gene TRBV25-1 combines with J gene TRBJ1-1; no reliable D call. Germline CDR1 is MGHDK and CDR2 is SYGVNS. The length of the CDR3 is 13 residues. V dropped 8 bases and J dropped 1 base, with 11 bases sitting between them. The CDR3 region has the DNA TGTGCCAGCCGGGAGGTGTGGAACACTGAAGCTTTCTTT. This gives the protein CASREVWNTEAFF.

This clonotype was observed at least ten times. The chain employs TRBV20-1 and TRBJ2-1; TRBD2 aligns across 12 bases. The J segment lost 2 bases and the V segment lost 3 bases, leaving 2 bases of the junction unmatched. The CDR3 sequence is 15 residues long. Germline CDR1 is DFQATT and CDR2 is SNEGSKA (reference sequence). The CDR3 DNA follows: TGCAGTGCTAGGAGACTAGCGGGAGCCTACAATGAGCAGTTCTTC. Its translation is CSARRLAGAYNEQFF.

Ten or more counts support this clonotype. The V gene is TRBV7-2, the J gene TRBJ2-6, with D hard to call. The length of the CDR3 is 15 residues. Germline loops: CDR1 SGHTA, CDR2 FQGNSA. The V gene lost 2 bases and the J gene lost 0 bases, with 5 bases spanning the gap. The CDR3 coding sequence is TGTGCCAGCAGCTTAAGGGACTCTGGGGCCAACGTCCTGACTTTC. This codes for CASSLRDSGANVLTF.

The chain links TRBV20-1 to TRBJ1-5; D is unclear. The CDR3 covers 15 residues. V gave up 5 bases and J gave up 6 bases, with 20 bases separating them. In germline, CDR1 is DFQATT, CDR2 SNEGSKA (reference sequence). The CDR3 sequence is CSAAPRYGLFQPQHF. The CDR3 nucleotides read TGCAGTGCTGCCCCTAGGTATGGGCTATTTCAGCCCCAGCATTTT.

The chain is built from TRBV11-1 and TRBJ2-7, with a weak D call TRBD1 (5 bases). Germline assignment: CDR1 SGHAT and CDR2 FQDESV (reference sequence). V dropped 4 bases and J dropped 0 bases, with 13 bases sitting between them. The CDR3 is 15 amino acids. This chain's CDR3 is CASSSTAWSSYEQYF. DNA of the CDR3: TGTGCCAGCAGCTCGACAGCCTGGAGCTCCTACGAGCAGTACTTC. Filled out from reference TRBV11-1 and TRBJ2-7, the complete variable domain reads EAEVAQSPRYKITEKSQAVAFWCDPISGHATLYWYRQILGQGPELLVQFQDESVVDDSQLPKDRFSAERLKGVDSTLKIQPAELGDSAMYLCASSSTAWSSYEQYFGPGTRLTVT.

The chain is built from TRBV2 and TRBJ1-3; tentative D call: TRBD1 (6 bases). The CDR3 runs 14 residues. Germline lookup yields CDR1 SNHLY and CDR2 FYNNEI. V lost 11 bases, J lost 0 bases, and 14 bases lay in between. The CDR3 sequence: CAGKTGTSGNTIYF. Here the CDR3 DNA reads TGTGCCGGGAAAACAGGGACCTCTGGAAACACCATATATTTT.

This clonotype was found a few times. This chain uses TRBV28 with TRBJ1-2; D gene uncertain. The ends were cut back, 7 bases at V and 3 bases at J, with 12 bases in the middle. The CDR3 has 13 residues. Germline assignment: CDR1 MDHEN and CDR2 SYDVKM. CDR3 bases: TGTGCCAGCACCCTTGAGGGCGACTATGGCTACACCTTC. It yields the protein CASTLEGDYGYTF.

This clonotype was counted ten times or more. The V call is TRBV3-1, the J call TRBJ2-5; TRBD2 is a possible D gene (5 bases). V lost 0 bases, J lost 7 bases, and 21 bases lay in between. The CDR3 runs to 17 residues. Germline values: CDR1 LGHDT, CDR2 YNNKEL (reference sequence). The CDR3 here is CASSQDFESVGGGTQYF. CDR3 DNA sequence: TGTGCCAGCAGCCAAGATTTTGAGTCAGTAGGTGGAGGGACCCAGTACTTC.

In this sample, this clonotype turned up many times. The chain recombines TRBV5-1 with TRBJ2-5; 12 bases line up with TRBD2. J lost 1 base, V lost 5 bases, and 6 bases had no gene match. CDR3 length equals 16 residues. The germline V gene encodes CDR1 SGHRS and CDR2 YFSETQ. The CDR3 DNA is TGCGCCAGCAGAGACGGACTAGCGGGACTCCAAGAGACCCAGTACTTC. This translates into CASRDGLAGLQETQYF.

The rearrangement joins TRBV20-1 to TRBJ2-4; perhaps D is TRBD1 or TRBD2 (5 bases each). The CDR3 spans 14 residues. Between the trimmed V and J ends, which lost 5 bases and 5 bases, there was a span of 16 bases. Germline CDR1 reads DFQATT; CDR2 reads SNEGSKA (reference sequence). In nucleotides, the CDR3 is TGCAGTGCTGGGGGTCGGGGCGGTCAAAACATTCAGTACTTC. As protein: CSAGGRGGQNIQYF.

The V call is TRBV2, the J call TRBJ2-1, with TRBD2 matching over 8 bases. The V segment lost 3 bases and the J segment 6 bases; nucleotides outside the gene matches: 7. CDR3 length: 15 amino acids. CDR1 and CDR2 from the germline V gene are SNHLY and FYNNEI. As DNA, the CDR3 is TGTGCCAGCAGTGATTTGAGCGGGAGTATCAATGAGCAGTTCTTC. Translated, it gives CASSDLSGSINEQFF.

CDR3 coding DNA: TGCAGTGCTAGAACAATCGGGGGGGGTGTGGAGACCCAGTACTTC. Its translation: CSARTIGGGVETQYF. This chain uses TRBV20-1 with TRBJ2-5; TRBD2 aligns across 8 bases. CDR3 length: 15 amino acids. Trimming removed 2 bases from V and 5 bases from J; junction bases left unmatched: 10. Germline CDR1 reads DFQATT; CDR2 reads SNEGSKA (reference sequence).

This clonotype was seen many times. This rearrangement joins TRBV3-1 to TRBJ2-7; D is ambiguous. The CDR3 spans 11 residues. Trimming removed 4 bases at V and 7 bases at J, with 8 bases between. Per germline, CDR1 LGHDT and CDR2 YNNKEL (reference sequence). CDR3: CASSLGREQYF. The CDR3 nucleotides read TGTGCCAGCAGCCTTGGGCGAGAGCAGTACTTC.

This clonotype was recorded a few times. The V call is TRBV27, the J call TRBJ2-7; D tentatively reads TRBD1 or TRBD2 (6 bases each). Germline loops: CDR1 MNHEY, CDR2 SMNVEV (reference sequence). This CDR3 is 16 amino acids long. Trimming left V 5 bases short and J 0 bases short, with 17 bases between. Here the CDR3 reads CASSRLGGAGSYEQYF. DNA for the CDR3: TGTGCCAGCAGTCGGCTGGGGGGCGCTGGCTCCTACGAGCAGTACTTC.